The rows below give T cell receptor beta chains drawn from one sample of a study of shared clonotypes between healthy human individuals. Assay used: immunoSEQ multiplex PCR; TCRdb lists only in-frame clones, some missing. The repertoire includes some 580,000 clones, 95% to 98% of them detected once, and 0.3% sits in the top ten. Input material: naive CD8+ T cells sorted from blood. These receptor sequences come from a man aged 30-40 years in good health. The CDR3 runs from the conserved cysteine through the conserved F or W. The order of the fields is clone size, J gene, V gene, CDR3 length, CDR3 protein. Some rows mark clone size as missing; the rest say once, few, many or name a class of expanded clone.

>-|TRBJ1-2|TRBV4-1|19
CASSQDPKAYQGVSYGYTF
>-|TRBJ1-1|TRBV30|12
CAWSVLNTEAFF
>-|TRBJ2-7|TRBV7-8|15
CASSRTTSGSYEQYF
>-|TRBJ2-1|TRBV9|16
CASSLPPSGSFNEQFF
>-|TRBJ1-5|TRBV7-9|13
CASSLWEYQPQHF
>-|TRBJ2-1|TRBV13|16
CASSLGLAGNYNEQFF
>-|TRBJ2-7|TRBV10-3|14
CAISRGEGWDEQYF
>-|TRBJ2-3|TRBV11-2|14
CASSSGGPTDTQYF
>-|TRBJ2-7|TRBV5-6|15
CASNIRDRGLYEQYF
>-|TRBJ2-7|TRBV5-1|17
CASSFAESSPHAYEQYF
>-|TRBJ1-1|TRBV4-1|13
CASSQMRDTEAFF
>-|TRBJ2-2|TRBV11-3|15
CASSSRSEGPGELFF
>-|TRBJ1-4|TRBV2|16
CASSEAGQTYNEKLFF
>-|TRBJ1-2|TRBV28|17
CASSLLQETGITYGYTF
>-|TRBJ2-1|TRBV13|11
CASSLAEGQFF
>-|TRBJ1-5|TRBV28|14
CASSIRLGNQPQHF
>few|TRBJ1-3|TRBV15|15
CATSRASSSGNTIYF
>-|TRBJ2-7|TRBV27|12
CASSWGQGEQYF
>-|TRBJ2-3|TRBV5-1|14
CASSLEQGTDTQYF
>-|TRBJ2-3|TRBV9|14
CASSPGPSPDTQYF
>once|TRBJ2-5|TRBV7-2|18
CASSLALKGTAGRETQYF
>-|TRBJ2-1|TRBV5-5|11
CASSLGVPQFF
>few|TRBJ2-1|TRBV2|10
CASSGNEQFF
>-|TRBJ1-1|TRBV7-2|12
CASSYDDTEAFF
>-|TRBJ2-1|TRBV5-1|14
CASTLASSYNEQFF
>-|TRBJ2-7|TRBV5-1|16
CASSAQGGQSSYEQYF
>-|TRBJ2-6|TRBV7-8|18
CASSLGGQGAPGANVLTF
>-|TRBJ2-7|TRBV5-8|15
CASSLTSGGRYEQYF
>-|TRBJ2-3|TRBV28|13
CASSQGPTDTQYF
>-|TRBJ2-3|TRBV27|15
CASSFGGPSTDTQYF
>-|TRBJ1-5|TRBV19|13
CASKGQGIQPQHF
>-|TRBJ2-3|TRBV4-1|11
CASSGADTQYF
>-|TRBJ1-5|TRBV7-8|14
CASSLAGVNQPQHF
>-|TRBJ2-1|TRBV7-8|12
CASSTDRVVSFF
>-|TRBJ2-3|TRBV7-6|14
CASSLAAGVSTQYF
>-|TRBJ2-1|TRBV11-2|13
CASRLRSFDEQFF
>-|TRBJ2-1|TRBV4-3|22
CASSQDSVGTSGSSSSYNEQFF
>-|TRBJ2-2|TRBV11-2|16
CASSPGTGGLAGELFF
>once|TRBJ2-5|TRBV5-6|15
CATTTSGHLQETQYF